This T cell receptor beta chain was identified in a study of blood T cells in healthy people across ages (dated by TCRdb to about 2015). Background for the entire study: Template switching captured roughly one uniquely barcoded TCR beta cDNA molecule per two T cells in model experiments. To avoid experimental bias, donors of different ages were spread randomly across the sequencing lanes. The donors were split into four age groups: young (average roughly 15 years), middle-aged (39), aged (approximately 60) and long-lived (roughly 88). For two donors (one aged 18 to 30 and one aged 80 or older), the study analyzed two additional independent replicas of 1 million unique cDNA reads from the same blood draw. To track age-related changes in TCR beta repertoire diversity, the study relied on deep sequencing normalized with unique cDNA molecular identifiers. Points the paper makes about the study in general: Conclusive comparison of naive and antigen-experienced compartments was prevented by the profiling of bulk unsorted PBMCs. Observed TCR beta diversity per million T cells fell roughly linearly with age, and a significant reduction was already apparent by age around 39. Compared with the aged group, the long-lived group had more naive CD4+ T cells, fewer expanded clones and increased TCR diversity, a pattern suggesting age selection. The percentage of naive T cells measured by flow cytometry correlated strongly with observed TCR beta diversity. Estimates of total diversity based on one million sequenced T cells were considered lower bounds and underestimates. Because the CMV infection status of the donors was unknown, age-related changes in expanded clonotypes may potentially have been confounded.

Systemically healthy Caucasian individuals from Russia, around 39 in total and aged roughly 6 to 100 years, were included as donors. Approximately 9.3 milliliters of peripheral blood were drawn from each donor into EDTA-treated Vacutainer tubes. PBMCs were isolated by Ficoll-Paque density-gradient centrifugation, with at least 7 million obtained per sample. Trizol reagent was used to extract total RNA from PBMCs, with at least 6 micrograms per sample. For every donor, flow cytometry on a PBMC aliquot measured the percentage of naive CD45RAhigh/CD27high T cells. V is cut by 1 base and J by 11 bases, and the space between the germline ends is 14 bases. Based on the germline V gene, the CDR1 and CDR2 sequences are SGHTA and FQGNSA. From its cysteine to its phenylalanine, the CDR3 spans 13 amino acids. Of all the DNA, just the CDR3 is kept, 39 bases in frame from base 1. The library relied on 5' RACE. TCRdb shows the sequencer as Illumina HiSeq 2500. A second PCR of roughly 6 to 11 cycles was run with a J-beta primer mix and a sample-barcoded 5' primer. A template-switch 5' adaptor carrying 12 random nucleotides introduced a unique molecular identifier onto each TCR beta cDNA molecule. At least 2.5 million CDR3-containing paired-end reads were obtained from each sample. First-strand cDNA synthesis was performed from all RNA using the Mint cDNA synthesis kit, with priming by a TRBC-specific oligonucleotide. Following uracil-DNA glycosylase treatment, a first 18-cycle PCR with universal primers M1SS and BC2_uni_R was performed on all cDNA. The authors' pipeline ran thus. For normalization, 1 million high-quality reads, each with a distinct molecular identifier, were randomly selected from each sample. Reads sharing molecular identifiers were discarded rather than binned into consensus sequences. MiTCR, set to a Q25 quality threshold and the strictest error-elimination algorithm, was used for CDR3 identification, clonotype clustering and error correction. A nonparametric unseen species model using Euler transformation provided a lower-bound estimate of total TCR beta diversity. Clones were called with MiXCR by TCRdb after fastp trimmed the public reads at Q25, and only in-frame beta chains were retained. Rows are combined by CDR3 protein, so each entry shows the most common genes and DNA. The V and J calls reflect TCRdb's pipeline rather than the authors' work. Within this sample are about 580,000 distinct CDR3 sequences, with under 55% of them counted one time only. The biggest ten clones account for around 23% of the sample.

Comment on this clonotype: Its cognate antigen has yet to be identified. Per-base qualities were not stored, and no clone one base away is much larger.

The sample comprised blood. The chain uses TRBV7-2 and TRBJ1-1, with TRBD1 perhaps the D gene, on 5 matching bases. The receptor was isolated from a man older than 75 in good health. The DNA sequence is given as TGTGCCAGCAGCTTAGTTGGGGGACGCGCGGCTTTCTTT. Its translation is CASSLVGGRAAFF. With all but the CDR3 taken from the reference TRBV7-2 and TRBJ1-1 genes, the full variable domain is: GAGVSQSPSNKVTEKGKDVELRCDPISGHTALYWYRQSLGQGLEFLIYFQGNSAPDKSGLPSDRFSAERTGGSVSTLTIQRTQQEDSAVYLCASSLVGGRAAFFGQGTRLTVV.